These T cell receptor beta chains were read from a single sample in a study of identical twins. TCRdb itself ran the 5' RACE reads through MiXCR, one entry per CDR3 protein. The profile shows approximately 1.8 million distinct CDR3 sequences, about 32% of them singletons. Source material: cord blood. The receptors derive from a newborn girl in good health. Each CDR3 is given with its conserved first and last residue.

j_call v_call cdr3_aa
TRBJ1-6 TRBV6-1 CASTPPGTGDSPLHF
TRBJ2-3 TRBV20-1 CSANPGGTDTQYF
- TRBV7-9 CATKDERGLYEQYF
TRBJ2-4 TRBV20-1 CSASTPKQYF
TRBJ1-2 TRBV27 CASSLGGSTRGIYGYTF
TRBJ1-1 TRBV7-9 CASSPSSTLNTEAFF
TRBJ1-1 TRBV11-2 CASSPSGGLLNTEAFF
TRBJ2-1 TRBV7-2 CASSLVNYEQFF
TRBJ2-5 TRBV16 CASSQSGQEEETQYF
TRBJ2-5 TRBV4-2 CASSQVLAGSWETQYF
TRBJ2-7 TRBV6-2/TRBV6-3 CASSPLDRGLYYEQYF
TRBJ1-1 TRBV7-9 CASSYTGGGNTEAFF
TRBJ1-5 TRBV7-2 CASSLVAGSPVQPQHF
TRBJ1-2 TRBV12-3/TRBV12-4 CASSLARWAGGYTF
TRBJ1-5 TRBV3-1 CASSQGWNQPQHF
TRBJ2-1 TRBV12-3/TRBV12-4 CASSDTSGGPVVQFF
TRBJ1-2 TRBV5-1 CASSTGVYYGYTF
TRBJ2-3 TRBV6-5 CASSLQGRTGTQYF
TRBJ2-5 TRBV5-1 CASSTGGIGETQYF
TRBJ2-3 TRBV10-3 CAISRTSGGVTDTQYF
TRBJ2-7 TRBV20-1 CSGKRPYEQYF
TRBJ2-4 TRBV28 CASSSPTGGGNIQYF
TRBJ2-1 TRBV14 CASSQRLTSGGQDEQFF
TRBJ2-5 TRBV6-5 CASSYEASAGTQYF